The 15 T cell receptor beta chains below come from one sample, sequenced in a study of shared clonotypes between healthy human individuals. Using immunoSEQ multiplex PCR, the repertoire was profiled, and TCRdb retains in-frame clones only, with some absent. Found here are around 650,000 clones, around 96% of them singletons; the top ten hold about 0.12%. The naive CD8 population came from CD45RO-negative cells selected for CCR7, without terminally differentiated effector memory CD45RA+ cells. The source material was naive CD8+ T cells sorted from blood. These receptors were taken from a woman aged 25 to 39 in good health.

The chain carries TRBV7-9 and TRBJ2-2; a possible D gene is TRBD1 (5 bases). V lost 5 bases and J 6 bases, leaving 16 bases between the germline ends. Looked up from germline, CDR1 is SEHNR and CDR2 is FQNEAQ (reference sequence). This CDR3 is built from 15 residues. The DNA for the CDR3 is TGTGCCAGCAGCCCTATCGCAGGGTTAGCCGGGGAGCTGTTTTTT. Amino acid sequence: CASSPIAGLAGELFF.

Turning to this clone: Other nucleotide sequences from this sample produce the same CDR3. The CDR3, as DNA: TGTGCCAGTAGTATCTGGGGTATGAACACTGAAGCTTTCTTT. Its protein is CASSIWGMNTEAFF. V and J are TRBV19 and TRBJ1-1; D is undetermined. V was shortened by 3 bases and J by 0 bases, with 8 bases between the two germline ends. CDR1 and CDR2 (germline): LNHDA, SQIVND (reference sequence). There are 14 residues in the CDR3.

The chain carries TRBV4-1 and TRBJ2-7; 7 bases fit TRBD1. Trimming removed 1 base from V and 1 base from J; junction bases left unmatched: 4. Germline-derived CDR1 and CDR2 are MGHRA and YSYEKL. This CDR3 comprises 15 residues. Written as DNA, the CDR3 is TGCGCCAGCAGCCAAGGACAGGGAGTTTCCTACGAGCAGTACTTC. Its translation: CASSQGQGVSYEQYF.

J is TRBJ1-5 and V is TRBV5-4; D is ambiguous. The ends were cut back, 2 bases at V and 2 bases at J, with 2 bases in the middle. The length of the CDR3 is 12 residues. Germline V lookup: CDR1 SGHNT, CDR2 YYREEE (reference sequence). The CDR3 DNA is TGTGCCAGCAGCTTTGGCAATCAGCCCCAGCATTTT. It yields the protein CASSFGNQPQHF.

The J gene is TRBJ2-1, the V gene TRBV19; TRBD1 matches at 7 bases. Looked up from germline, CDR1 is LNHDA and CDR2 is SQIVND (reference sequence). This CDR3 is 13 amino acids long. V trimming: 7 bases; J trimming: 7 bases; junction bases outside the gene matches: 7. The CDR3 sequence is CASNNDRVNEQFF. The CDR3 nucleotides are TGTGCCAGTAATAATGACAGGGTTAATGAGCAGTTCTTC.

The gene calls are TRBV13 and TRBJ2-1; D possibly corresponds to TRBD1 (5 bases). This CDR3 spans 16 amino acids. CDR1 and CDR2 from the germline V gene are PRHDT and FYEKMQ (reference sequence). V was pared by 6 bases and J by 6 bases, with 21 bases between. The CDR3: CASSKTDSLGFNEQFF. In nucleotides, the CDR3 is TGTGCCAGCAGTAAAACCGACAGCCTCGGGTTCAATGAGCAGTTCTTC.

V gene TRBV11-2 combines with J gene TRBJ2-7, with D uncertain. Trimming pared 3 bases from V and 2 bases from J, leaving 5 bases between. The CDR3 runs 12 residues. Germline CDR1 is SGHAT and CDR2 is FQNNGV. The CDR3, as DNA: TGTGCCAGCAGCTTTATCCCCTACGAGCAGTACTTC. It encodes CASSFIPYEQYF.

V is TRBV9 and J is TRBJ2-2; 9 bases agree with TRBD2. CDR3 size: 14 residues. The J segment lost 8 bases and the V segment lost 3 bases, leaving 5 bases of the junction unmatched. Germline loops: CDR1 SGDLS, CDR2 YYNGEE. The CDR3 reads CASSGGRARGELFF. CDR3 DNA: TGTGCCAGCAGCGGCGGGAGGGCAAGGGGGGAGCTGTTTTTT.

The gene calls are TRBV6-1 and TRBJ2-2, with TRBD1 matching over 12 bases. CDR1 MNHNS and CDR2 SASEGT come from the germline V gene. Trimming removed 4 bases from V and 4 bases from J; junction bases left unmatched: 4. The CDR3 runs 16 residues. In DNA, the CDR3 is TGTGCCAGCAGTGCTCCGGGACAGGGGGCCACCGGGGAGCTGTTTTTT. It specifies CASSAPGQGATGELFF.

V usage is TRBV5-6 and J usage is TRBJ2-7, with 7 bases aligning to TRBD1. The length of the CDR3 is 14 residues. Germline CDR1 SGHDT, CDR2 YYEEEE. V shed 4 bases, J shed 3 bases, and the junction held 7 bases outside the gene matches. The CDR3 protein is CASSEWGQNYEQYF. The CDR3 region has the DNA TGTGCCAGCAGCGAGTGGGGACAGAACTACGAGCAGTACTTC.

The rearrangement joins TRBV4-1 to TRBJ1-2; D unclear. Germline V gene data show CDR1 as MGHRA and CDR2 as YSYEKL. The V and J ends lost 7 bases and 8 bases respectively, with 14 bases between them. CDR3 size: 12 residues. As DNA, the CDR3 is TGCGCCAGCACCCGAACCGGGTTGGGCTACACCTTC. Translation gives CASTRTGLGYTF.

With regard to this clone: The same CDR3 is also encoded by other DNA sequences in this sample. This rearrangement joins TRBV11-2 to TRBJ2-7; 11 bases are a match to TRBD1. Germline CDR1 and CDR2: SGHAT and FQNNGV. Trimming took 5 bases from V and 4 from J; bases not matched to a gene: 4. The CDR3 is 14 residues long. The CDR3 is CASSPGTGGYEQYF. CDR3 in DNA: TGTGCCAGCAGCCCAGGGACAGGGGGTTACGAGCAGTACTTC.

The rearrangement links TRBV27 to TRBJ2-7, with 7 bases identical to TRBD1. The CDR3 consists of 14 residues. The trim removed 5 bases at V and 5 bases at J, leaving 9 bases unmatched. The germline V gene has CDR1 MNHEY and CDR2 SMNVEV (reference sequence). This CDR3 is CASSGNRGVHEQYF. For the CDR3, the DNA is TGTGCCAGCAGTGGAAACAGGGGAGTCCACGAGCAGTACTTC.

The chain recombines TRBV4-1 with TRBJ2-7, with D possibly TRBD2 on 6 matching bases. The germline CDR1 and CDR2 sequences are MGHRA and YSYEKL. V dropped 1 base and J dropped 3 bases, with 13 bases sitting between them. The CDR3 contains 15 residues. DNA for the CDR3: TGCGCCAGCAGCCAAGTCGACGGAGGGAGCTACGAGCAGTACTTC. Protein sequence: CASSQVDGGSYEQYF.

The V call is TRBV11-2, the J call TRBJ2-5; no definite D call. CDR1 SGHAT and CDR2 FQNNGV come from the germline V gene. This CDR3 has 13 amino acids. Trimming removed 3 bases at V and 2 bases at J, with 7 bases between. CDR3 sequence reads: CASSLNPQETQYF. CDR3 sequence (DNA): TGTGCCAGCAGCTTGAATCCACAAGAGACCCAGTACTTC.